This T cell receptor (beta chain) was sequenced during a study of blood T cell repertoires in COVID-19. Study overall: Sample material is recorded as cDNA or gDNA derived from T cells, B-cell-depleted T cells, or PBMCs.

The repertoire was sequenced with immunoSEQ multiplex PCR; TCRdb's copy has only in-frame clones and lacks some. The table lists approximately 230,000 clones, 80% to 90% of them singletons. Cohort 3 recovered donors had two negative PCRs, clearance, or symptom resolution. Trimming shortened V by 0 bases and J by 4 bases, and 21 bases separated the two germline ends. This CDR3 has 18 residues. The V gene's germline CDR1 is SGHNT and CDR2 YENEEA. The gene calls are TRBV11-3 and TRBJ2-5, with D possibly being TRBD1 (6 bases). The clonotype originates from a man aged 40-49 years who had recovered from COVID-19. The material sequenced was PBMCs or T cells enriched from blood (not recorded which). DNA for the CDR3: TGTGCCAGCAGCTTAGATGCCTTAAACAGGGATCCGCTAGAGACCCAGTACTTC. It codes for CASSLDALNRDPLETQYF. Full variable domain (remainder filled in from reference TRBV11-3 and TRBJ2-5): EAGVVQSPRYKIIEKKQPVAFWCNPISGHNTLYWYLQNLGQGPELLIRYENEEAVDDSQLPKDRFSAERLKGVDSTLKIQPAELGDSAVYLCASSLDALNRDPLETQYFGPGTRLLVL.